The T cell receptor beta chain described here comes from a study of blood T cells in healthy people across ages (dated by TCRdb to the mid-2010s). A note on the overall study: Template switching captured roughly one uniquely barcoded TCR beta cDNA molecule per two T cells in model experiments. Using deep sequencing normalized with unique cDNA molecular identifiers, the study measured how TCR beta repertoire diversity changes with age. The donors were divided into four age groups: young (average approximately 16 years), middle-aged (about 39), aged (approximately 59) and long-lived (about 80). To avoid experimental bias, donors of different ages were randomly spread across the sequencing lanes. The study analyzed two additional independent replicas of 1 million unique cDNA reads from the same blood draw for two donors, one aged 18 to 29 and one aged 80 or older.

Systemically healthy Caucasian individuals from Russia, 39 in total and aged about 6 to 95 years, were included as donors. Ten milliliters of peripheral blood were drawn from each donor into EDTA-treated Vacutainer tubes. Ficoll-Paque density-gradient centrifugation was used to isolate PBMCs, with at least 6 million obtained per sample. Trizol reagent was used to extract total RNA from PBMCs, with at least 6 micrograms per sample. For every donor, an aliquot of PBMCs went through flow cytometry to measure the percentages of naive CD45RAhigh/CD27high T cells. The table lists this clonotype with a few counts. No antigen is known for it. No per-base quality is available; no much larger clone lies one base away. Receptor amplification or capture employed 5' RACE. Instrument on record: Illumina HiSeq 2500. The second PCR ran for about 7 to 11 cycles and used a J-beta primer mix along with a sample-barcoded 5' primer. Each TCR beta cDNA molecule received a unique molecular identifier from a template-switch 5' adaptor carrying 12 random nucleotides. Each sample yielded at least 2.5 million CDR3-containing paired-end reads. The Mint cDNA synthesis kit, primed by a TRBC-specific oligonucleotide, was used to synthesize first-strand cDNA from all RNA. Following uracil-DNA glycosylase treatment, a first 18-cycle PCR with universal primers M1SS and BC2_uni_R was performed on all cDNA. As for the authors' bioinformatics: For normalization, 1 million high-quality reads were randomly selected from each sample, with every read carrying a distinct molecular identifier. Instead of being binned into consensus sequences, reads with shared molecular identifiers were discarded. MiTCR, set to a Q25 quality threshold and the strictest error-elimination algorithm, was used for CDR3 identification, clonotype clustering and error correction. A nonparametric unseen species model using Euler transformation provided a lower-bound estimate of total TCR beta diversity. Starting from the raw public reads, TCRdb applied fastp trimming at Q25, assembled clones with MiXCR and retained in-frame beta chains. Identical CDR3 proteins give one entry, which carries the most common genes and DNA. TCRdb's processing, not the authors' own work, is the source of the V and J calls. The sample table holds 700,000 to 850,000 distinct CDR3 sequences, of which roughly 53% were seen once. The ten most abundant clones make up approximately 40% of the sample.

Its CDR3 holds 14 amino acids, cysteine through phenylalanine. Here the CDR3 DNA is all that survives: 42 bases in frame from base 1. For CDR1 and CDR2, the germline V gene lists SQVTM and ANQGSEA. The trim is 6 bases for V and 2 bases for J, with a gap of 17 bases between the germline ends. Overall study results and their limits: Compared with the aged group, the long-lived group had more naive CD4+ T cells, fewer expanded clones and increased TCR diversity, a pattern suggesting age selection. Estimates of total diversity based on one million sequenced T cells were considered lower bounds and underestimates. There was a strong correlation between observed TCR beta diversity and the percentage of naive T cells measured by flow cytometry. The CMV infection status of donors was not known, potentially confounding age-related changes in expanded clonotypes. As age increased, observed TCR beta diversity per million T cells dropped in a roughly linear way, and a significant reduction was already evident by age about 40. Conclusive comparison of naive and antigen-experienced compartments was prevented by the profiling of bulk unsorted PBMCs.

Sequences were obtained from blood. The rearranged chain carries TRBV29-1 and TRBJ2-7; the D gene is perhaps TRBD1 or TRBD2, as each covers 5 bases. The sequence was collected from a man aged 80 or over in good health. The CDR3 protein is CSVLTGGATYEQYF. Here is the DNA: TGCAGCGTCCTGACTGGGGGAGCGACCTACGAGCAGTACTTC.